This TCR beta chain stems from a study of blood T cell repertoires in COVID-19. At the level of the study: Some COVID-19 samples were acute and others convalescent; all came from the United States, Italy and Spain. PBMCs, B-cell-depleted T cells, or T cells provided the cDNA or gDNA that made up the material.

In the study's own analysis: The assay estimated nucleated cells by amplifying reference gene primers. The assay was immunoSEQ multiplex PCR, and TCRdb's table has in-frame clones only and misses some. Clone size and V and J calls were adopted from that table, with D and trimming inferred from the DNA. Seen here are tens of thousands of clones, around 82% observed once, and the top ten hold around 4.3%. Between the trimmed V and J ends, which lost 0 bases and 2 bases, there was a span of 8 bases. This CDR3 region has 14 residues. Germline V gene sequence: CDR1 MGHRA, CDR2 YSYEKL. The V and J genes are TRBV4-1 and TRBJ2-7, with D unresolved. The clonotype comes from an older woman with acute or convalescent COVID-19. Sequenced input: peripheral blood. The CDR3 bases are TGCGCCAGCAGCCAAGATATCTACGCCTACGAGCAGTACTTC. Protein: CASSQDIYAYEQYF.